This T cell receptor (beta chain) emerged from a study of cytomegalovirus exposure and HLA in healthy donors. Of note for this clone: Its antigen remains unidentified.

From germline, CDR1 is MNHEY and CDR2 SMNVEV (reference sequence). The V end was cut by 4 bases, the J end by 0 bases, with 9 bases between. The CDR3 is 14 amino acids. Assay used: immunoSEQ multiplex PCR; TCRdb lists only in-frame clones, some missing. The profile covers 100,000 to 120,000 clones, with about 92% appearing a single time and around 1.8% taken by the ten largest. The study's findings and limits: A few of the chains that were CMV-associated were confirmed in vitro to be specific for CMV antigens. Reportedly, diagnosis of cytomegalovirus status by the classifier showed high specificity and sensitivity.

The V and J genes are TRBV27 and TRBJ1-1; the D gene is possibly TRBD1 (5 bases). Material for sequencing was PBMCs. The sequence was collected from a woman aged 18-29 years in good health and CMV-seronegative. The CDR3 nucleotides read TGTGCCAGCAGTTCGACAGTAATGAACACTGAAGCTTTCTTT. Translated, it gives CASSSTVMNTEAFF.